This paragraph covers one T cell receptor beta chain sequence. Other DNA sequences of this sample code for an identical CDR3. The sample belongs to a study of cytomegalovirus exposure and HLA in healthy donors. PCR was performed using 60 Vbeta and 13 Jbeta primers. TCRdb's copy holds only in-frame clones and misses some; the assay was immunoSEQ multiplex PCR. The repertoire holds fewer than 150,000 clones, approximately 80% seen once, with approximately 2% in the top ten. The CDR3 is 14 amino acids. Trimming cost V 3 bases and J 4 bases, with 10 bases left between them. Germline CDR1 KGHSH, CDR2 LQKENI.

This clonotype was sampled from a man aged 25 to 40 in good health and CMV-seronegative. Sequencing input: PBMCs. This rearrangement joins TRBV18 to TRBJ1-5; D might be TRBD1 (6 bases). The CDR3 bases are TGTGCCAGCTCACCGACAGGATATAATCAGCCCCAGCATTTT. Amino acids: CASSPTGYNQPQHF.